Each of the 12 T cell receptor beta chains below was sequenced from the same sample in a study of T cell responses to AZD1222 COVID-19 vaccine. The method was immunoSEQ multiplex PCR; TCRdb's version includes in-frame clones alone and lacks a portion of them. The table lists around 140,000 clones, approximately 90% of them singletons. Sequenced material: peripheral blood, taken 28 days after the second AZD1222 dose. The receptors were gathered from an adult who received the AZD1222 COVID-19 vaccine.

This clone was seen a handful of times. In DNA form, the CDR3 reads TGTGCCATCAGTAGACAGGGCGGTGAAAAACTGTTTTTT. Encoded protein: CAISRQGGEKLFF. The chain joins TRBV10-3 to TRBJ1-4, with 7 bases matching TRBD1. After removal of 5 bases from V and 7 bases from J, the junction contained 4 bases not matched to a gene. This CDR3 is 13 amino acids long. The V gene's germline CDR1 is ENHRY and CDR2 SYGVKD.

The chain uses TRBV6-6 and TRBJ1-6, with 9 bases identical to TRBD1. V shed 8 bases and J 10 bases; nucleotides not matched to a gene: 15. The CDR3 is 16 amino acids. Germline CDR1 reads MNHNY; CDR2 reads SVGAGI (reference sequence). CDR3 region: CASGERTGATQSPLHF. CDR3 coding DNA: TGTGCCAGCGGCGAGCGGACAGGGGCGACTCAATCACCCCTCCACTTT.

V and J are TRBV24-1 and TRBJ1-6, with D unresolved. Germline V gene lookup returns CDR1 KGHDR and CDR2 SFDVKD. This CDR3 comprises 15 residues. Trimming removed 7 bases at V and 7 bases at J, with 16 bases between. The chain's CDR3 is CATSTQELGNSPLHF. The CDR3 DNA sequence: TGTGCCACCAGCACCCAGGAGTTAGGGAATTCACCCCTCCACTTT.

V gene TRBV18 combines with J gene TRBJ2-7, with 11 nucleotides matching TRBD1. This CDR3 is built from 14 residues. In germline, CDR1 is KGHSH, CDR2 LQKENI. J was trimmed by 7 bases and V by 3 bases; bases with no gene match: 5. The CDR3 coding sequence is TGTGCCAGCTCACCTGGGACAGGGGGAGGGGAGCAGTACTTC. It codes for CASSPGTGGGEQYF.

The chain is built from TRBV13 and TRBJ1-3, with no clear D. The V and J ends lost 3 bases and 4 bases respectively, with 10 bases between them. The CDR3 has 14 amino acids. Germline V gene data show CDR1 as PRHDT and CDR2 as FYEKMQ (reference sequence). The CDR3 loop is CASSFYSAGNTIYF. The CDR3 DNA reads TGTGCCAGCAGCTTCTATTCTGCGGGAAACACCATATATTTT.

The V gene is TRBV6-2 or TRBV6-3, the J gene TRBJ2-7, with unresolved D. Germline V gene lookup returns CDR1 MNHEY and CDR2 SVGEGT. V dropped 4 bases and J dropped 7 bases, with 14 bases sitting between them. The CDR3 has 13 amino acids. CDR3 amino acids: CASSSPPPREQYF. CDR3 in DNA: TGTGCCAGCAGTTCTCCCCCTCCGAGGGAGCAGTACTTC.

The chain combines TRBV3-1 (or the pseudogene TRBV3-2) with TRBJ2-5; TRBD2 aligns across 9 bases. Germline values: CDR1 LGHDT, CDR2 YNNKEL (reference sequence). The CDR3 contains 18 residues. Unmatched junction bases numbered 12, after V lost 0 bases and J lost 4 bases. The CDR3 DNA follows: TGTGCCAGCAGCCAAGATCAAAGAGATAGCGGGAGAGTAGAGACCCAGTACTTC. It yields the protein CASSQDQRDSGRVETQYF.

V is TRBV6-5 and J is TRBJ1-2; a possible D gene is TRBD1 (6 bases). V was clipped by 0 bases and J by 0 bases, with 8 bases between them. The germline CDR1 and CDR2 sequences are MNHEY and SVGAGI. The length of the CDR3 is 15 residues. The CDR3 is CASSYSGQPNYGYTF. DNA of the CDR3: TGTGCCAGCAGTTACTCCGGACAGCCTAACTATGGCTACACCTTC.

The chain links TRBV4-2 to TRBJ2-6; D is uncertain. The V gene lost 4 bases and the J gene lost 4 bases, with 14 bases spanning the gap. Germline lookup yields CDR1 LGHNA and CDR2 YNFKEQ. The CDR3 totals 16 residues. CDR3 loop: CASSPGEGHGANVLTF. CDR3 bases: TGTGCCAGCAGCCCTGGCGAAGGGCACGGGGCCAACGTCCTGACTTTC.

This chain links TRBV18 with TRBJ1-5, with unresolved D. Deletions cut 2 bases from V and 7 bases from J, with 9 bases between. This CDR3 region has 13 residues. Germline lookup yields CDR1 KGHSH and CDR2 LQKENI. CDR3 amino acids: CASSPEGWQPQHF. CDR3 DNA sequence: TGTGCCAGCTCACCAGAGGGATGGCAGCCCCAGCATTTT.

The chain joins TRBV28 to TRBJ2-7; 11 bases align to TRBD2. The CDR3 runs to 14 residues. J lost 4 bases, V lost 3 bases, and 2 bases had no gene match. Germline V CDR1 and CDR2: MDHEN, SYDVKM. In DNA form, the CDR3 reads TGTGCCAGCAGTTTTAGACTAGCGGGGTACGAGCAGTACTTC. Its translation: CASSFRLAGYEQYF.

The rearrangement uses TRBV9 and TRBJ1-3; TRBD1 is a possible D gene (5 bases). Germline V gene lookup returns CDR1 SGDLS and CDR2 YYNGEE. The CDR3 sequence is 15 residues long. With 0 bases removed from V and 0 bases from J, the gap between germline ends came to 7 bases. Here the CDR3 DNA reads TGTGCCAGCAGCGTAGCCAGGGCCTCTGGAAACACCATATATTTT. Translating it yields CASSVARASGNTIYF.